The rows below give T cell receptor beta chains drawn from one sample of a study of T cells after yellow fever vaccination. A single record per CDR3 protein comes from TCRdb applying MiXCR to the 5' RACE reads. The sample holds tens of thousands of distinct CDR3 sequences, roughly 7.4% seen once. The specimen comprised CD8+ T cells sorted from PBMCs, sampled on the day of the yellow fever booster vaccination. The source of these receptors is a man aged 25-40 years who received the YFV17D yellow fever vaccine. Each CDR3 is given without its conserved first and last residue. A D gene is named only where the DNA matches it firmly.

J | D | V | CDR3
TRBJ2-3 | . | TRBV27 | ASSLSPFRPSTDTQY
TRBJ2-1 | . | TRBV7-9 | ASSLGDSPNEQF
TRBJ2-7 | . | TRBV30 | AWIRRDSYEQY
TRBJ2-1 | TRBD2 | TRBV12-3/TRBV12-4 | ASRGLAGGDPNEQF
TRBJ2-7 | . | TRBV13 | ASSSGRTYEQY
TRBJ2-1 | . | TRBV12-3/TRBV12-4 | ASGTHLGQF
TRBJ2-5 | TRBD1 | TRBV27 | ASSLYRGQETQY
TRBJ2-1 | . | TRBV28 | ASTWSNEQF
TRBJ1-5 | . | TRBV10-2 | ASSETGDQPQH
TRBJ2-7 | . | TRBV20-1 | SAPPYDRPGEQY
TRBJ2-3 | . | TRBV6-2/TRBV6-3 | ASSPGGGYTDTQY
TRBJ2-7 | . | TRBV13 | ASSPPLPLRNSYEQY
TRBJ2-7 | . | TRBV7-9 | ASSPRSVSEQY
TRBJ2-3 | TRBD2 | TRBV18 | ASSPDGLAGYTDTQY
TRBJ2-7 | . | TRBV7-2 | ASSSVEGGYEQY
TRBJ2-1 | . | TRBV20-1 | SALGADSNEQF
TRBJ2-1 | TRBD1 | TRBV6-5 | ASSYEPGQKYNEQF
TRBJ2-3 | . | TRBV6-2/TRBV6-3 | ASSYRTYWRAEDTQY
TRBJ2-1 | TRBD2 | TRBV6-1 | ASRTSGRIDEQF
TRBJ2-3 | . | TRBV27 | ASGDSPLVDTQY
TRBJ2-1 | . | TRBV4-3 | ASSQGRGPFNNEQF
TRBJ1-3 | . | TRBV10-2 | ASTLGISGNTIY
TRBJ2-1 | . | TRBV12-3/TRBV12-4 | ASSFQGLNEQF
TRBJ2-3 | . | TRBV28 | ASSFTASTDTQY
TRBJ2-2 | TRBD2 | TRBV5-6 | ASSRGLAGVYTGELF
TRBJ1-1 | . | TRBV12-3/TRBV12-4 | ASSRTVTEAF
TRBJ2-2 | . | TRBV9 | ASSADTGELF
TRBJ2-7 | . | TRBV14 | ASSQGLGLVENEQY
TRBJ2-1 | . | TRBV7-9 | ASSWAEGSSYNEQF
TRBJ1-1 | . | TRBV14 | ASSQDRWTEAF
TRBJ2-3 | . | TRBV19 | ASSISSVGTDTQY
TRBJ2-1 | . | TRBV4-3 | ASSPTQYNEQF
TRBJ2-7 | . | TRBV5-4 | ASSLDLHEQY
TRBJ2-6 | . | TRBV29-1 | SVTGAGANVLT
TRBJ2-7 | . | TRBV4-2 | ASSQGGSANFLHEQY
TRBJ2-2 | . | TRBV5-6 | ASSLGSQELF
TRBJ1-1 | . | TRBV18 | ASSPRFPTEAF
TRBJ1-4 | . | TRBV5-8 | ASLPGSTNEKLF
TRBJ2-3 | TRBD2 | TRBV20-1 | SAPSWLAGALSTDTQY
TRBJ1-6 | TRBD1 | TRBV6-1 | ASSDTGGWSPLH